The 8 T cell receptor beta chains below were found in one sample sequenced in a study of graft-versus-host responses after intestinal transplantation. Method: immunoSEQ multiplex PCR; TCRdb's copy keeps in-frame clones and lacks some. The data show 15,000 to 20,000 clones, roughly a third seen once. This material consisted of alloreactive CD4+ T cells from a mixed lymphocyte reaction culture, taken before transplantation. Subset noted: CFSE-low proliferating T cells sorted from roughly 6-day pre-transplant mixed lymphocyte reaction (GvH or HvG direction). The origin of the receptors is a human patient who was an organ donor for intestinal transplantation.

The chain employs TRBV7-9 and TRBJ1-1; 8 nucleotides align to TRBD1. Germline CDR1 reads SEHNR; CDR2 reads FQNEAQ (reference sequence). V dropped 5 bases and J dropped 4; count of bases not matched to a gene: 6. The CDR3 loop spans 14 amino acids. CDR3 DNA: TGTGCCAGCAGCATCCAGGGGGCGGGCACTGAAGCTTTCTTT. Encoded protein: CASSIQGAGTEAFF.

The chain carries TRBV5-4 and TRBJ1-1; no clear D. The CDR3 covers 13 residues. CDR1 SGHNT and CDR2 YYREEE come from the germline V gene (reference sequence). V lost 4 bases and J lost 1, with 8 bases in between. The CDR3 region has the DNA TGTGCCAGCAGCCAAACACCGAACACTGAAGCTTTCTTT. Translating gives CASSQTPNTEAFF.

This sequence joins TRBV5-4 and TRBJ1-1; no reliable D call. V was shortened by 5 bases and J by 0 bases, with 8 bases between the two germline ends. The CDR3 extends over 13 amino acids. Germline CDR1 and CDR2: SGHNT and YYREEE (reference sequence). The CDR3 DNA sequence: TGTGCCAGCAGGCCACATGTGAACACTGAAGCTTTCTTT. Its protein is CASRPHVNTEAFF.

The table lists this clone with a few counts. No DNA is shown, since the ends of the CDR3 on it are uncertain; the CDR3 is the one TCRdb lists. The chain carries TRBV12-1 and TRBJ2-3; the D call in the table, TRBD2, was not verified against the DNA. TRBV12-1 is listed as a pseudogene. Counting both end residues, the CDR3 totals 18 amino acids. CDR3 region: CASSFGGGARASTDTQYF.

The chain joins TRBV30 to TRBJ1-2; D is ambiguous. Germline V gene sequence: CDR1 GTSNPN, CDR2 SVGIG (reference sequence). The CDR3 sequence is 12 residues long. Trimming shortened V by 1 base and J by 5 bases, and 8 bases separated the two germline ends. CDR3 protein: CAWSGHTYGYTF. The CDR3 DNA reads TGTGCCTGGAGTGGACACACTTATGGCTACACCTTC.

This chain joins TRBV5-1 and TRBJ2-7, with a tentative D call TRBD1 (5 bases). Germline CDR1 and CDR2: SGHRS and YFSETQ. CDR3 length equals 14 residues. V shed 5 bases and J shed 0 bases, with 12 bases lying between them. CDR3 coding DNA: TGCGCCAGCAGATTTGACAGTAGCTCCTACGAGCAGTACTTC. Translating it yields CASRFDSSSYEQYF.

The V call is TRBV5-1, the J call TRBJ2-2; TRBD1 might be the D (6 bases). Deletions cut 1 base from V and 1 base from J, with 8 bases between. This CDR3 comprises 15 residues. The germline V gene encodes CDR1 SGHRS and CDR2 YFSETQ. The CDR3 bases are TGCGCCAGCAGCTTGCAGGGACAGAACACCGGGGAGCTGTTTTTT. Translated, it gives CASSLQGQNTGELFF.

This clone is labeled as medium-sized. The chain employs TRBV28 and TRBJ2-3, with a possible D match to TRBD1 (6 bases). V shed 5 bases and J shed 11 bases, with 23 bases lying between them. The CDR3 spans 15 residues. The germline CDR1 and CDR2 sequences are MDHEN and SYDVKM. CDR3 DNA: TGTGCCAGCAGTCCGCGGACCATCTTGATACAGGGGCAGTATTTT. It translates to CASSPRTILIQGQYF.